This TCR beta chain was found in a study of beta chain features in type 1 diabetes. V shed 5 bases and J shed 1 base, with 14 bases lying between them. The CDR3 runs to 15 residues. Germline V gene data show CDR1 as PRHDT and CDR2 as FYEKMQ (reference sequence). The authors reverse transcribed all of the isolated RNA, so sequencing captured expressed TCRB transcripts. TCRdb's table, derived via immunoSEQ multiplex PCR, lists solely in-frame clones and lacks some. The repertoire includes about 290,000 clones, roughly 8% of them detected once, and 1% sits in the top ten. This TCR was recovered from a woman between 18 and 29 years old in good health. Sequences were obtained from central memory CD4+ T cells from blood. The V and J genes are TRBV13 and TRBJ1-1; D not resolved. CDR3 in amino acids: CASSRQLGKNTEAFF. As DNA, the CDR3 is TGTGCCAGCAGCCGACAATTAGGGAAGAACACTGAAGCTTTCTTT.